Following are 19 T cell receptor beta chains from one sample sequenced in a study of blood T cell repertoires in COVID-19. Sequencing was performed with immunoSEQ multiplex PCR; in TCRdb, only in-frame clones are kept and a portion is missing. The table has about 120,000 clones, 80% seen once. Material for sequencing was peripheral blood. Receptors were obtained from a man aged 70-80 years with acute or convalescent COVID-19.

The chain joins TRBV5-1 to TRBJ2-2, with 9 bases identical to TRBD1. J was trimmed by 7 bases and V by 0 bases; bases with no gene match: 7. Looked up from germline, CDR1 is SGHRS and CDR2 is YFSETQ. This CDR3 region has 16 residues. As DNA, the CDR3 is TGCGCCAGCAGCTTGGAGTCTGCGGACAGGGGCGGGGAGCTGTTTTTT. The encoded protein is CASSLESADRGGELFF.

The chain carries TRBV19 and TRBJ1-4, with a tentative D call TRBD1 (6 bases). V was pared by 7 bases and J by 6 bases, with 21 bases between. From germline, CDR1 is LNHDA and CDR2 SQIVND (reference sequence). The CDR3 is 16 residues long. CDR3: CASTDRGGRTDEKLFF. DNA of the CDR3: TGTGCCAGTACGGATCGCGGGGGGCGTACAGATGAAAAACTGTTTTTT.

The chain uses TRBV6-5 and TRBJ2-1, with D perhaps matching TRBD2 (7 bases). The CDR3 spans 14 residues. Trimming pared 5 bases from V and 9 bases from J, leaving 17 bases between. Germline assignment: CDR1 MNHEY and CDR2 SVGAGI. CDR3 protein: CASSRGGGTGEQFF. The DNA for the CDR3 is TGTGCCAGCAGTAGGGGAGGGGGGACGGGTGAGCAGTTCTTC.

This clone was recorded once. J is TRBJ1-4 and V is TRBV2; D unresolved. V was trimmed by 2 bases and J by 5 bases, leaving 9 bases between them. The CDR3 is made up of 14 amino acids. Germline V gene sequence: CDR1 SNHLY, CDR2 FYNNEI. The CDR3 nucleotides read TGTGCCAGCAGTGAAATGGCCTTCAATGAAAAACTGTTTTTT. Its translation: CASSEMAFNEKLFF.

The V gene is TRBV10-3, the J gene TRBJ2-1, with 7 bases lining up with TRBD1. The germline gives CDR1 ENHRY, CDR2 SYGVKD. This CDR3 region has 13 residues. V shed 0 bases, J shed 9 bases, and the junction held 2 bases outside the gene matches. CDR3 residues: CAISESGGIEQFF. The CDR3 DNA follows: TGTGCCATCAGTGAGTCAGGGGGCATTGAGCAGTTCTTC.

The chain links TRBV9 to TRBJ2-6, with unresolved D. Per the germline V gene, CDR1 is SGDLS and CDR2 is YYNGEE. This CDR3 comprises 16 residues. Trimming shortened V by 5 bases and J by 0 bases, and 12 bases separated the two germline ends. The CDR3 nucleotides read TGTGCCAGCAGTATATCACACAGCTCTGGGGCCAACGTCCTGACTTTC. Encoded protein: CASSISHSSGANVLTF.

The V and J genes are TRBV5-1 and TRBJ2-3; 8 bases align to TRBD1. In germline, CDR1 is SGHRS, CDR2 YFSETQ. After removal of 6 bases from V and 2 bases from J, the junction contained 8 bases not matched to a gene. The CDR3 loop spans 15 amino acids. In nucleotides, the CDR3 is TGCGCCAGCAACCCGGACAGGGAGAACACAGATACGCAGTATTTT. It is translated as CASNPDRENTDTQYF.

The chain combines TRBV3-1 (or the pseudogene TRBV3-2) with TRBJ2-1, with 9 bases identical to TRBD2. The trim removed 0 bases at V and 8 bases at J, leaving 11 bases unmatched. The germline CDR1 and CDR2 sequences are LGHDT and YNNKEL (reference sequence). The CDR3 has 17 residues. CDR3: CASSQDTWRGGPDEQFF. Written as DNA, the CDR3 is TGTGCCAGCAGCCAAGATACTTGGCGGGGGGGCCCCGATGAGCAGTTCTTC.

The rearrangement joins TRBV2 to TRBJ2-7; TRBD2 aligns across 10 bases. After removal of 7 bases from V and 1 base from J, the junction contained 7 bases not matched to a gene. The CDR3 loop spans 15 amino acids. CDR1 and CDR2 from the germline V gene are SNHLY and FYNNEI. This CDR3 reads CASISGLAVSYEQYF. The CDR3 coding sequence is TGTGCCAGCATTTCTGGACTAGCGGTTTCCTACGAGCAGTACTTC.

The chain has TRBV5-1 and TRBJ2-1; TRBD1 aligns across 9 bases. Germline V gene sequence: CDR1 SGHRS, CDR2 YFSETQ. The CDR3 sequence is 15 residues long. V lost 5 bases and J lost 5; bases outside the gene matches: 8. The CDR3 spells CASSSDRGANNEQFF. As DNA, the CDR3 is TGCGCCAGCAGTTCCGACAGGGGGGCGAACAATGAGCAGTTCTTC.

V and J are TRBV5-6 and TRBJ1-1; 11 bases fit TRBD1. Germline CDR1 and CDR2: SGHDT and YYEEEE. The CDR3 has 16 residues. The V segment lost 4 bases and the J segment 7 bases; nucleotides outside the gene matches: 12. The CDR3 protein is CASSTLGQGVLFEAFF. The CDR3 DNA is TGTGCCAGCAGCACCCTGGGACAGGGGGTATTGTTTGAAGCTTTCTTT.

This chain uses TRBV11-2 with TRBJ1-3, with 10 nucleotides matching TRBD1. Germline V gene sequence: CDR1 SGHAT, CDR2 FQNNGV. The CDR3 is 18 amino acids. J lost 0 bases, V lost 2 bases, and 7 bases had no gene match. CDR3 in amino acids: CASSLSPGDRGSGNTIYF. CDR3 in DNA: TGTGCCAGCAGCTTATCTCCCGGGGACAGGGGCTCTGGAAACACCATATATTTT. Drawing the rest from reference TRBV11-2 and TRBJ1-3, the complete variable domain is EAGVAQSPRYKIIEKRQSVAFWCNPISGHATLYWYQQILGQGPKLLIQFQNNGVVDDSQLPKDRFSAERLKGVDSTLKIQPAKLEDSAVYLCASSLSPGDRGSGNTIYFGEGSWLTVV.

This rearrangement joins TRBV9 to TRBJ2-7; the match to TRBD2 covers 7 bases. The CDR3 contains 15 residues. Per germline, CDR1 SGDLS and CDR2 YYNGEE. V dropped 0 bases and J dropped 5; count of bases not matched to a gene: 8. The CDR3 DNA reads as TGTGCCAGCAGCGTAGAAGCGGGGTACTGGGACGAGCAGTACTTC. Translation gives CASSVEAGYWDEQYF.

V usage is TRBV18 and J usage is TRBJ1-6; tentative D call: TRBD1 (5 bases). The length of the CDR3 is 17 residues. The germline CDR1 and CDR2 sequences are KGHSH and LQKENI. Deletions cut 3 bases from V and 10 bases from J, with 22 bases between. The CDR3 DNA follows: TGTGCCAGCTCACCGCTGATGTCCCGGGTCCGGGGGTCACCCCTCCACTTT. This translates into CASSPLMSRVRGSPLHF.

This clone has a handful of counts. This chain uses TRBV2 with TRBJ1-2; TRBD1 aligns across 7 bases. Trimming took 1 base from V and 5 from J; bases not matched to a gene: 4. This CDR3 has 14 residues. Germline CDR1 SNHLY, CDR2 FYNNEI. The CDR3 sequence is CASSEGAGGYGYTF. The CDR3 DNA is TGTGCCAGCAGTGAAGGCGCAGGGGGTTATGGCTACACCTTC.

The chain uses TRBV9 and TRBJ1-1, with no clear D. The germline V and J ends were trimmed by 0 bases and 0 bases, with 6 bases remaining between them. The CDR3 loop spans 14 amino acids. The germline V gene encodes CDR1 SGDLS and CDR2 YYNGEE. CDR3 loop: CASSVESMNTEAFF. The CDR3 coding sequence is TGTGCCAGCAGCGTAGAGAGTATGAACACTGAAGCTTTCTTT. Complete variable domain (other parts from reference TRBV9 and TRBJ1-1): DSGVTQTPKHLITATGQRVTLRCSPRSGDLSVYWYQQSLDQGLQFLIQYYNGEERAKGNILERFSAQQFPDLHSELNLSSLELGDSALYFCASSVESMNTEAFFGQGTRLTVV.

The V gene is TRBV6-5, the J gene TRBJ1-2; 8 positions agree with TRBD1. The CDR3 is 12 amino acids. Losses at the gene ends were 2 bases for V and 8 bases for J; bases not matched to a gene: 1. Germline-derived CDR1 and CDR2 are MNHEY and SVGAGI. The CDR3 sequence is CASSYPGGGYTF. The CDR3 nucleotides are TGTGCCAGCAGTTACCCAGGGGGCGGCTACACCTTC.

The chain joins TRBV6-5 to TRBJ2-2; 7 bases agree with TRBD1. The CDR3 covers 14 residues. J was trimmed by 6 bases and V by 6 bases; bases with no gene match: 7. Germline loops: CDR1 MNHEY, CDR2 SVGAGI. The DNA for the CDR3 is TGTGCCAGCAGCTCACGAGACAGGGCCGGGGAGCTGTTTTTT. Amino acids: CASSSRDRAGELFF.

The V gene is TRBV6-5, the J gene TRBJ1-1, with D perhaps TRBD1 (5 bases). V gave up 2 bases and J gave up 4 bases, with 14 bases separating them. The CDR3 has 15 amino acids. Germline CDR1 reads MNHEY; CDR2 reads SVGAGI. The CDR3 DNA is TGTGCCAGCAGTTACGGGCAAGGGGTAGTCACTGAAGCTTTCTTT. The encoded protein is CASSYGQGVVTEAFF.